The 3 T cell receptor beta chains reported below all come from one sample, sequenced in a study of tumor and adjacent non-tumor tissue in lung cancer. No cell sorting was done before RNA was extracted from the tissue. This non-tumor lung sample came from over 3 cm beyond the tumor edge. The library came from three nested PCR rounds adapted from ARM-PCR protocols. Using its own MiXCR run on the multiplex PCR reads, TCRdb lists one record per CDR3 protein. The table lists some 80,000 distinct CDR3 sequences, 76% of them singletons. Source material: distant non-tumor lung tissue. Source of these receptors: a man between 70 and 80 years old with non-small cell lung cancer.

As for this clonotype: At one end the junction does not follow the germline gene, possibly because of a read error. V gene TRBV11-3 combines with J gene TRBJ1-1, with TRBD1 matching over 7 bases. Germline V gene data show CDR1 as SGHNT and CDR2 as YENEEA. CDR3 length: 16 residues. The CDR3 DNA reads TGTACAAGCAGCTTCCGGGACAGAACTCTGAACACTGTAGCTTTCTTT. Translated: CTSSFRDRTLNTVAFF.

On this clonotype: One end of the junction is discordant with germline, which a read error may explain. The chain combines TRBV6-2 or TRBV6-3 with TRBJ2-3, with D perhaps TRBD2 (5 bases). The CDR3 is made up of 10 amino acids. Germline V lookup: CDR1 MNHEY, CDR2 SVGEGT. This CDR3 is CVSGADIQYF. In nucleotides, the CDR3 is TGTGTCAGCGGCGCGGATATACAGTATTTT.

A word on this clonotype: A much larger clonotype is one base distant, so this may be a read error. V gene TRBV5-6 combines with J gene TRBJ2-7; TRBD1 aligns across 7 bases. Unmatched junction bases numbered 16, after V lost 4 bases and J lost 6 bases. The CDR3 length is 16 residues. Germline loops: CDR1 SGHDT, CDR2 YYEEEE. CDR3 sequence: CASSTGAGWTLVEQYF. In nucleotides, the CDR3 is TGTGCCAGCAGCACAGGGGCAGGGTGGACCCTTGTCGAGCAGTACTTC.